These T cell receptor beta chains were read from a single sample in a study of PD-1 blockade in classical Hodgkin lymphoma. TCRdb's copy holds only in-frame clones and misses some; the assay was immunoSEQ multiplex PCR. The sample has approximately 20,000 clones; around four fifths are singletons. The input for sequencing was CD4+ T cells from blood, taken before the fourth cycle of nivolumab. The receptors stem from a human donor with classical Hodgkin lymphoma. CDR3s include the opening cysteine and the closing phenylalanine or tryptophan. The order of the fields is CDR3 protein, V gene.

CDR3: CASQRLQDNTGELFF
V: TRBV5-1

CDR3: CASSIDDFRSSYNEQFF
V: TRBV19

CDR3: CASTWGVGTDTQYF
V: TRBV6-1

CDR3: CASSLGGYNEQFF
V: TRBV5-4

CDR3: CASTEDRGLETQYF
V: TRBV2

CDR3: CAWRGQGRDIQYF
V: TRBV30

CDR3: CASSSTAGGPYNEQFF
V: TRBV9

CDR3: CASSFSGTVEETQYF
V: TRBV5-4

CDR3: CASSPPGRFEAFF
V: TRBV18

CDR3: CASSAYRVGKDTGELFF
V: TRBV7-9

CDR3: CASRPTGEVVNEQFF
V: TRBV5-1

CDR3: CASRNTGALEKGYTF
V: TRBV19

CDR3: CAGGSYNEQFF
V: TRBV7-2

CDR3: CASKAGFGGELFF
V: TRBV19

CDR3: CASSLAVDNEQFF
V: TRBV5-1

CDR3: CASSTGSDTQYF
V: TRBV25-1

CDR3: CASGYGFSTQYF
V: TRBV12-5

CDR3: CASSYSQGASEKLFF
V: TRBV6-6

CDR3: CASFVRGEAFF
V: TRBV6-1

CDR3: CASSIAGGGEQYF
V: TRBV19

CDR3: CASRGQGGQETQYF
V: TRBV5-1

CDR3: CASSQQVDTGELFF
V: TRBV19

CDR3: CASSYGQNTEAFF
V: TRBV6-6

CDR3: CASSQGSGTRTDTQYF
V: TRBV4-1

CDR3: CASRLTGIHNYGYTF
V: TRBV28

CDR3: CAWNPKDPAGTEAFF
V: TRBV30

CDR3: CAMALTLWGGYTEAFF
V: TRBV30

CDR3: CASSYPPGSMNTEAFF
V: TRBV6-6

CDR3: CASSSGTGGGYNEQFF
V: TRBV5-1

CDR3: CASRATGVYNSPLHF
V: TRBV6-6

CDR3: CAISESMGGYTF
V: TRBV10-3

CDR3: CASSVQGRDTEAFF
V: TRBV18

CDR3: CASSLDAQTSPDEQFF
V: TRBV6-5

CDR3: CASSLGARHETQYF
V: TRBV13

CDR3: CATGGQSYEQYF
V: TRBV6-6

CDR3: CATKGDSSPRETQYF
V: TRBV10-3

CDR3: CASSVEARGHGYTF
V: TRBV5-1

CDR3: CASKGNRENSPLHF
V: TRBV27

CDR3: CASSEASGNTGELFF
V: TRBV6-4

CDR3: CASSYTDYQPQHF
V: TRBV6-6

CDR3: CASSLVASTYEQYF
V: TRBV7-2

CDR3: CASSLLAGVNNEQFF
V: TRBV27

CDR3: CASSLGDRGPKFNQPQHF
V: TRBV5-6

CDR3: CASSIAHTYEQYF
V: TRBV19

CDR3: CASRNPGLAGNNEQFF
V: TRBV19

CDR3: CSVEDSLAYYNEQFF
V: TRBV29-1

CDR3: CASSSRQGLYNEQFF
V: TRBV19

CDR3: CASSQVAGLSAEQFF
V: TRBV4-1

CDR3: CASSLSGGSTGELFF
V: TRBV11-2

CDR3: CASSYPGTNEQFF
V: TRBV28

CDR3: CASSPAATNEKLFF
V: TRBV18